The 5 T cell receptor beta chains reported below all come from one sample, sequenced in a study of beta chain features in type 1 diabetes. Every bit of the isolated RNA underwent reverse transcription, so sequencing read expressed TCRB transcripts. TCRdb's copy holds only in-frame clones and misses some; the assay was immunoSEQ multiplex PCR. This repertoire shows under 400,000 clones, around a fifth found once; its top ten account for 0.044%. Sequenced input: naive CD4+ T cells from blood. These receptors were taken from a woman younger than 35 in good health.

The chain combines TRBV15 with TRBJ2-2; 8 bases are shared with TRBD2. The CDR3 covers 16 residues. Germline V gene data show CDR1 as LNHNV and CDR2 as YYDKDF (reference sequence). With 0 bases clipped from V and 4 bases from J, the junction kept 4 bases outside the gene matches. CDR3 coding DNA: TGTGCCACCAGCAGAGATCGCGGGGGGCCCACCGGGGAGCTGTTTTTT. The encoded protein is CATSRDRGGPTGELFF.

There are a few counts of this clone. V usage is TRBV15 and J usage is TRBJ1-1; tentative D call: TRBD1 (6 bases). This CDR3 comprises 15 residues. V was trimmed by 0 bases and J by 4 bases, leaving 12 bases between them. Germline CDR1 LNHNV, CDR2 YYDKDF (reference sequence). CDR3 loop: CATSRERDTSTEAFF. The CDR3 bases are TGTGCCACCAGCAGAGAACGGGACACTTCCACTGAAGCTTTCTTT.

The CDR3 here is CATSRGATSGSFAGELFF. The CDR3 DNA reads TGTGCCACCAGCAGAGGCGCGACTAGCGGGAGTTTCGCCGGGGAGCTGTTTTTT. The chain has TRBV15 and TRBJ2-2; TRBD2 matches at 12 bases. The J segment lost 6 bases and the V segment lost 1 base, leaving 9 bases of the junction unmatched. The CDR3 sequence is 18 residues long. Per germline, CDR1 LNHNV and CDR2 YYDKDF (reference sequence). Filled out from reference TRBV15 and TRBJ2-2, the complete variable domain reads DAMVIQNPRYQVTQFGKPVTLSCSQTLNHNVMYWYQQKSSQAPKLLFHYYDKDFNNEADTPDNFQSRRPNTSFCFLDIRSPGLGDTAMYLCATSRGATSGSFAGELFFGEGSRLTVL.

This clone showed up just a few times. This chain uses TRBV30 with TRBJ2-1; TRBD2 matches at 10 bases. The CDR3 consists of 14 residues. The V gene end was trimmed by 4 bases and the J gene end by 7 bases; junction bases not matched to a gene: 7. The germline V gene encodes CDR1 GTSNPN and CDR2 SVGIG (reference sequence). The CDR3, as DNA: TGTGCCTGGAACAGCGGGGGGGCCGGGAATGAGCAGTTCTTC. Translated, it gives CAWNSGGAGNEQFF.

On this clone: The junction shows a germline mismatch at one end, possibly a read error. The CDR3 here is CASSLAAYNEQFF. The CDR3 DNA reads as TGTGCTAGCAGCTTAGCCGCGTACAATGAGCAGTTCTTC. The chain carries TRBV7-7 and TRBJ2-1, with unresolved D. Per germline, CDR1 SSHAT and CDR2 FNYEAQ (reference sequence). The CDR3 spans 13 residues.